One sample yielded the 27 T cell receptor beta chains listed below, sequenced in a study of human T cells and chemical hapten exposure. TCRdb used MiXCR to reprocess the RACE reads, holding one entry per CDR3 protein. This repertoire shows a few hundred thousand distinct CDR3 sequences, roughly 4.8% found once; its top ten account for about 2.2%. This sample's time point: patch test 1, 2 weeks after DPC sensitization. Regarding treatment: therapeutic diphenylcyclopropenone sensitization with weekly scalp DPC. The sample was whole blood, taken in connection with sensitization to the hapten diphenylcyclopropenone (DPC). These receptor sequences come from a woman between 50 and 59 years old with alopecia areata. Some clones in this sample may be carry-over from other donors' samples.

This clonotype was found a few times. This chain uses TRBV7-9 with TRBJ2-7; D gene uncertain. V was pared by 5 bases and J by 2 bases, with 16 bases between. CDR3 length: 15 residues. Looked up from germline, CDR1 is SEHNR and CDR2 is FQNEAQ (reference sequence). CDR3: CASSPAAAATYEQYF. CDR3 coding DNA: TGTGCCAGCAGCCCGGCTGCGGCCGCTACCTACGAGCAGTACTTC.

This clonotype was detected ten times or more. The CDR3 region is CASSQTGAGFSYEQYF. The CDR3 nucleotides are TGTGCCAGCAGCCAGACAGGGGCCGGTTTTTCCTACGAGCAGTACTTC. The chain recombines TRBV14 with TRBJ2-7; TRBD1 agrees at 8 bases. This CDR3 region has 16 residues. The V gene's germline CDR1 is SGHDN and CDR2 FVKESK. V lost 3 bases, J lost 1 base, and 8 bases stayed unmatched.

This chain joins TRBV11-2 and TRBJ2-5; D is unresolved. The ends were cut back, 4 bases at V and 3 bases at J, with 15 bases in the middle. Germline V gives CDR1 SGHAT, CDR2 FQNNGV. The CDR3 runs to 15 residues. CDR3 loop: CASSSFISVEETQYF. The CDR3 nucleotides are TGTGCCAGCAGCTCCTTCATCAGTGTAGAAGAGACCCAGTACTTC.

This clonotype was seen once. With a much larger clone just one base away, this may be a read error. This chain uses TRBV3-1 with TRBJ2-2, with D possibly matching TRBD2 (5 bases). CDR1 LGHDT and CDR2 YNNKEL come from the germline V gene (reference sequence). The CDR3 contains 12 residues. The CDR3 region is CASPSNTGVLFF. CDR3 bases: TGTGCCAGCCCGAGTAACACCGGGGTGCTGTTTTTT. The complete variable domain, with remaining parts taken from reference TRBV3-1 and TRBJ2-2, reads DTAVSQTPKYLVTQMGNDKSIKCEQNLGHDTMYWYKQDSKKFLKIMFSYNNKELIINETVPNRFSPKSPDKAHLNLHINSLELGDSAVYFCASPSNTGVLFFGEGSRLTVL.

This clonotype has only a few counts. The J gene is TRBJ2-5, the V gene TRBV5-5, with D uncertain. CDR3 length: 13 residues. Germline loops: CDR1 SGHKS, CDR2 YYEKEE (reference sequence). V lost 0 bases and J 3 bases, leaving 6 bases between the germline ends. The CDR3 region is CASSLGFEETQYF. As DNA, the CDR3 is TGTGCCAGCAGCTTGGGATTCGAAGAGACCCAGTACTTC.

This clonotype has at least ten counts. This chain links TRBV14 with TRBJ2-1; TRBD2 is a possible D gene (6 bases). The CDR3 is made up of 13 amino acids. Germline CDR1 is SGHDN and CDR2 is FVKESK. Trimming removed 1 base from V and 8 bases from J, with 9 bases in between. Here the CDR3 reads CASSQVRGDEQFF. CDR3 nucleotides: TGTGCCAGCAGCCAAGTCCGCGGGGATGAGCAGTTCTTC.

The J gene is TRBJ1-2, the V gene TRBV11-2; TRBD1 aligns across 10 bases. Germline V lookup: CDR1 SGHAT, CDR2 FQNNGV. The CDR3 sequence is 14 residues long. V was clipped by 5 bases and J by 6 bases; unmatched bases: 6. CDR3 amino acids: CASSPGTGANGYTF. The DNA of the CDR3 is TGTGCCAGCAGCCCTGGGACAGGGGCAAATGGCTACACCTTC.

This clonotype has a count of ten or more. This sequence joins TRBV4-2 and TRBJ2-1; D may be TRBD1 (5 bases). Germline values: CDR1 LGHNA, CDR2 YNFKEQ. V dropped 4 bases and J dropped 7 bases, with 17 bases sitting between them. There are 15 residues in the CDR3. The CDR3 loop reads CASSRERGDQNEQFF. The CDR3 DNA follows: TGTGCCAGCAGCCGTGAAAGGGGCGACCAGAATGAGCAGTTCTTC.

This clonotype was seen many times. The CDR3 coding sequence is TGTGCCAGCAGCTTAATCGGGCAGGGGGCTGGAAACACCATATATTTT. It translates to CASSLIGQGAGNTIYF. V gene TRBV7-3 combines with J gene TRBJ1-3, with 7 positions matching TRBD1. CDR1 SGHTA and CDR2 FQGTGA come from the germline V gene. The CDR3 is made up of 16 amino acids. With 1 base clipped from V and 2 bases from J, the junction kept 5 bases outside the gene matches.

This sequence joins TRBV12-3 or TRBV12-4 and TRBJ2-6, with 8 bases aligning to TRBD1. CDR3 length: 16 amino acids. V shed 7 bases, J shed 0 bases, and the junction held 5 bases outside the gene matches. The CDR3 bases are TGTGCCAGCACACGGGACAGGATCTCTGGGGCCAACGTCCTGACTTTC. It is translated as CASTRDRISGANVLTF.

This clonotype was detected ten times or more. The rearrangement joins TRBV5-1 to TRBJ1-1, with D hard to call. Germline CDR1 and CDR2: SGHRS and YFSETQ. The CDR3 runs to 14 residues. Between the trimmed V and J ends, which lost 0 bases and 11 bases, there was a span of 17 bases. DNA for the CDR3: TGCGCCAGCAGCTTGGATGACACGGAATTTCCCGCTTTCTTT. It specifies CASSLDDTEFPAFF.

The sample holds many counts of this clonotype. The CDR3 coding sequence is TGTGCCAGCAGTTACCAACCCGTCGAGCAGTTCTTC. Translation: CASSYQPVEQFF. The rearrangement uses TRBV6-2 or TRBV6-3 and TRBJ2-1; D gene ambiguous. CDR3 length: 12 residues. Trimming took off 2 bases at V and 10 bases at J, with 9 bases between the two ends. Germline loops: CDR1 MNHEY, CDR2 SVGEGT.

A few counts support this clonotype. This chain connects TRBV12-3 or TRBV12-4 to TRBJ1-1; 10 nucleotides line up with TRBD1. V gave up 4 bases and J gave up 5 bases; unmatched junction bases: 7. This CDR3 has 15 amino acids. The CDR3 DNA reads as TGTGCCAGCAGTTCCCGGGACAGGGGATATACTGAAGCTTTCTTT. It specifies CASSSRDRGYTEAFF.

This clonotype was recorded at least ten times. The chain recombines TRBV20-1 with TRBJ2-1; possibly TRBD1 for D (5 bases). The CDR3 loop spans 13 amino acids. Germline V gene data show CDR1 as DFQATT and CDR2 as SNEGSKA (reference sequence). Trimming shortened V by 6 bases and J by 7 bases, and 16 bases separated the two germline ends. The chain's CDR3 is CSAVDTAVNEQFF. In nucleotides, the CDR3 is TGCAGTGCCGTGGACACCGCGGTGAATGAGCAGTTCTTC.

As regards this clonotype: With a much larger clone just one base away, this may be a read error. The V and J genes are TRBV27 and TRBJ1-1; D unclear. Germline V gene data show CDR1 as MNHEY and CDR2 as SMNVEV (reference sequence). CDR3 length equals 15 residues. Between the trimmed V and J ends, which lost 4 bases and 3 bases, there was a span of 15 bases. In DNA form, the CDR3 reads TGTGCCAGCAGTTCATATGGGAGCGCGGACACTGAAGCTTTCTTT. Its protein product is CASSSYGSADTEAFF.

The sample holds many counts of this clonotype. The chain is built from TRBV6-5 and TRBJ1-6; perhaps TRBD1 as D (6 bases). The CDR3 runs 20 residues. Germline lookup yields CDR1 MNHEY and CDR2 SVGAGI. Trimming took 0 bases from V and 3 from J, leaving 21 bases between them. CDR3 loop: CASSYSSWTAEGYYNSPLHF. In DNA form, the CDR3 reads TGTGCCAGCAGTTACTCGAGTTGGACAGCCGAAGGATACTATAATTCACCCCTCCACTTT.

This clonotype was seen more than once but under ten times. Mismatch with germline at one junction end may stem from a read error. The DNA of the CDR3 is TGTGCCAGCAGCTCCCGGGACTTCACGGATTTT. It codes for CASSSRDFTDF. The chain couples TRBV5-6 to TRBJ2-3, with D possibly being TRBD2 (6 bases). The CDR3 extends over 11 amino acids. Germline CDR1 and CDR2: SGHDT and YYEEEE.

This clonotype was seen at least ten times. This chain joins TRBV20-1 and TRBJ2-5; tentative D call: TRBD2 (7 bases). Deletions cut 5 bases from V and 7 bases from J, with 17 bases between. The germline V gene encodes CDR1 DFQATT and CDR2 SNEGSKA (reference sequence). The CDR3 loop spans 13 amino acids. CDR3 in amino acids: CSAVVGGEVTQYF. In DNA, the CDR3 is TGCAGTGCTGTCGTAGGGGGGGAGGTGACCCAGTACTTC.

This clonotype was counted at least ten times. This rearrangement joins TRBV7-2 to TRBJ2-6; either TRBD1 or TRBD2 may supply D (5 bases each). Germline assignment: CDR1 SGHTA and CDR2 FQGNSA. Trimming took off 4 bases at V and 0 bases at J, with 16 bases between the two ends. This CDR3 is built from 18 residues. CDR3 coding DNA: TGTGCCAGCAGCTCTGACAGAGAGGGAATCTCTGGGGCCAACGTCCTGACTTTC. Protein: CASSSDREGISGANVLTF.

This clonotype has ten or more counts. J is TRBJ2-3 and V is TRBV24-1; 8 bases match TRBD1. The CDR3 is 16 residues long. Germline values: CDR1 KGHDR, CDR2 SFDVKD. The V gene end was trimmed by 4 bases and the J gene end by 1 base; junction bases not matched to a gene: 6. The CDR3 spells CATSDLTGAGTDTQYF. CDR3 DNA: TGTGCCACCAGTGACCTGACAGGGGCTGGCACAGATACGCAGTATTTT.

This clonotype was observed a few times. The J gene is TRBJ1-1, the V gene TRBV12-3 or TRBV12-4; no clear D. The V end was cut by 3 bases, the J end by 2 bases, with 16 bases between. This CDR3 contains 16 residues. DNA of the CDR3: TGTGCCAGCAGTTTTCGGCCTAGCACGTCCAACACTGAAGCTTTCTTT. Residues: CASSFRPSTSNTEAFF.

This clonotype turned up a few times. The gene calls are TRBV7-9 and TRBJ2-7; D not certain. The V end was cut by 5 bases, the J end by 6 bases, with 14 bases between. CDR1 and CDR2 from the germline V gene are SEHNR and FQNEAQ (reference sequence). The CDR3 sequence is 13 residues long. The CDR3 nucleotides read TGTGCCAGCAGCCCCGCTGATGGGGTCGAGCAGTACTTC. The encoded protein is CASSPADGVEQYF.

This clonotype has just a few counts. The V gene is TRBV28, the J gene TRBJ2-7; TRBD2 aligns across 8 bases. Germline V CDR1 and CDR2: MDHEN, SYDVKM. V was pared by 3 bases and J by 0 bases, with 4 bases of the junction left unmatched. The CDR3 contains 15 residues. CDR3 sequence: CASSFAREDSYEQYF. The CDR3 DNA sequence: TGTGCCAGCAGTTTCGCGCGGGAGGACTCCTACGAGCAGTACTTC.

A note on this clonotype: The junction shows a germline mismatch at one end, possibly a read error. The chain links TRBV29-1 to TRBJ2-7; D remains ambiguous. CDR3 length equals 11 residues. Germline V gives CDR1 SQVTM, CDR2 ANQGSEA. CDR3 DNA sequence: TGCAGCGTTAGTAGCTCCAACGAGCAGTACTTC. This gives the protein CSVSSSNEQYF.

Many counts were recorded for this clonotype. The chain joins TRBV21-1 to TRBJ1-2; the table assigns TRBD1, which was not confirmed against the DNA. TRBV21-1 is assigned pseudogene status. The CDR3 is made up of 17 amino acids. The chain's CDR3 is CASSYPQAQSANYGYTF. The DNA for the CDR3 is TGTGCCAGCAGCTACCCACAGGCACAGTCCGCTAACTATGGCTACACCTTC.

This clonotype has a count of ten or more. The rearrangement uses TRBV29-1 and TRBJ2-5; TRBD1 matches 11 bases. Germline CDR1 is SQVTM and CDR2 is ANQGSEA. Trimming removed 4 bases from V and 5 bases from J; junction bases left unmatched: 3. CDR3 length: 13 residues. CDR3 in DNA: TGCAGCGTTGGGACAGGGGGCATGGAGACCCAGTACTTC. Translating gives CSVGTGGMETQYF.

J is TRBJ2-7 and V is TRBV11-2, with unresolved D. From germline, CDR1 is SGHAT and CDR2 FQNNGV. V lost 6 bases and J 5 bases, leaving 17 bases between the germline ends. The CDR3 covers 14 residues. Written as DNA, the CDR3 is TGTGCCAGCAGATCCGGGCCCTACCCCAACGAGCAGTACTTC. Protein sequence: CASRSGPYPNEQYF.